This T cell receptor beta chain was recorded in a study of neurological immune-mediated disorders. Study-wide results and limits: No CDR3 amino acid sequences were shared by expanded clones across subjects, suggesting private repertoires in all groups.

With 10-nucleotide random UMIs included, cDNA was synthesized by 5'RACE. In TCRdb, the 5' RACE reads were re-called with MiXCR into one record per CDR3 protein. The sample lists 65,000 to 75,000 distinct CDR3 sequences, roughly 5% occurring once. The CDR3 contains 14 residues. As concerns this clonotype: What it binds is unknown. At one end, the junction sequence differs from germline, possibly due to a read error.

Sequencing used PBMCs. The chain couples TRBV12-3 or TRBV12-4 to TRBJ1-4, with 7 bases lining up with TRBD1. The source of this sequence is a human donor with multiple sclerosis. The donor label of this sample is uncertain. For the CDR3, the DNA is TGTGCCGGCAGCTCAGGACAGGACAATGAAAAACTGTTTTTT. It is translated as CAGSSGQDNEKLFF.